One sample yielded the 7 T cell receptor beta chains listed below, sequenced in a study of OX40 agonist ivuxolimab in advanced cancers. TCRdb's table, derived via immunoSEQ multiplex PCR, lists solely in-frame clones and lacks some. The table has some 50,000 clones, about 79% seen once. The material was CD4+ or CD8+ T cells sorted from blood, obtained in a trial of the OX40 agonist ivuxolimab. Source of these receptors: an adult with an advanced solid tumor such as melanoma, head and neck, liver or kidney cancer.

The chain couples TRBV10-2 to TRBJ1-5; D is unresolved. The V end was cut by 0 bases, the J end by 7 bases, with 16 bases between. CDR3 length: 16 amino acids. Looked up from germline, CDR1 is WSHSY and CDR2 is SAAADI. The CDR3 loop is CASSESSSWVRQPQHF. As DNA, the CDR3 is TGCGCCAGCAGTGAGTCGTCGTCTTGGGTACGGCAGCCCCAGCATTTT.

The CDR3 loop reads CASSTTTGSLDTQYF. The CDR3 nucleotides read TGTGCCAGCAGCACCACGACAGGGTCGTTAGATACGCAGTATTTT. The chain has TRBV9 and TRBJ2-3; 7 nucleotides align to TRBD1. This CDR3 region has 15 residues. Germline CDR1 SGDLS, CDR2 YYNGEE. Germline trimming cut 4 bases from V and 5 bases from J; bases unmatched to any gene: 10.

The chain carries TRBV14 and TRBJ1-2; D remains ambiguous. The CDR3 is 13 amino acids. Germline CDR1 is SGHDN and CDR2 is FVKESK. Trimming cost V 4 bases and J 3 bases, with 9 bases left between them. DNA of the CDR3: TGTGCCAGCAGCCTGAATTCCGACTATGGCTACACCTTC. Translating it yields CASSLNSDYGYTF.

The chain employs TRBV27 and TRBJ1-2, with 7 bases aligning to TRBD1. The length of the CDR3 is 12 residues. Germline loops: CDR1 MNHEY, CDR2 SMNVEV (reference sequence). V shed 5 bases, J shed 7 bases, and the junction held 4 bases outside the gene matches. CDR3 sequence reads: CASSETGVGYTF. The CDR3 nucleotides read TGTGCCAGCAGTGAAACAGGGGTTGGCTACACCTTC.

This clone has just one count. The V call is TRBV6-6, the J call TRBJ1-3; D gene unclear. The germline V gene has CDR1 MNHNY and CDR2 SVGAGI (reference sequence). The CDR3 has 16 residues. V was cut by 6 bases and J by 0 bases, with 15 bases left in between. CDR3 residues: CASRAASIFSGNTIYF. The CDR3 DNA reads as TGTGCCAGCAGGGCAGCTAGTATCTTCTCTGGAAACACCATATATTTT.

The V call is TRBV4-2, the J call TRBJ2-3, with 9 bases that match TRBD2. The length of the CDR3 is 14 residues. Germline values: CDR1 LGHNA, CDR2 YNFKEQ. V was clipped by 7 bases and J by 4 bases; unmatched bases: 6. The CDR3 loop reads CASKAGGQSDTQYF. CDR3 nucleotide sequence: TGTGCCAGCAAGGCGGGGGGGCAGTCAGATACGCAGTATTTT.

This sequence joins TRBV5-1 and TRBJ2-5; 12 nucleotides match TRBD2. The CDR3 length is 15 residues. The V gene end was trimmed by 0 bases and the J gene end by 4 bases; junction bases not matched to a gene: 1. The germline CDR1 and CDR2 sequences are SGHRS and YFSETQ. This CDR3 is CASSLASGGGETQYF. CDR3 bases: TGCGCCAGCAGCTTGGCTAGCGGGGGGGGAGAGACCCAGTACTTC.